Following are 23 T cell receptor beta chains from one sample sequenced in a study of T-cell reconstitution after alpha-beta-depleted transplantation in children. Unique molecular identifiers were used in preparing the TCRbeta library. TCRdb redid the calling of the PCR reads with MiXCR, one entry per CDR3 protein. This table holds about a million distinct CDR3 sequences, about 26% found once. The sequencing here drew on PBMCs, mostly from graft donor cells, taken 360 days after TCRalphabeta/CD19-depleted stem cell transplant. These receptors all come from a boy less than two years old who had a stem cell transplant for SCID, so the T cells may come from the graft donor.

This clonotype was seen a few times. The CDR3 loop is CASTGMTGANVLTF. DNA for the CDR3: TGTGCCAGCACAGGGATGACTGGGGCCAACGTCCTGACTTTC. The genes are TRBV18 and TRBJ2-6; D might be TRBD1 (6 bases). Trimming took 8 bases from V and 2 from J, leaving 10 bases between them. CDR1 is KGHSH and CDR2 is LQKENI in the germline V gene. There are 14 residues in the CDR3.

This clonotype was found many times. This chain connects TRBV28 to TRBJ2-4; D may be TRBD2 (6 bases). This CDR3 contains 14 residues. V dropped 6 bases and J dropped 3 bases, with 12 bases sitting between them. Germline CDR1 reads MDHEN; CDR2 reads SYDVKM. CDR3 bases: TGTGCCAGCAGGCCCGGGGGTATCAAAAACATTCAGTACTTC. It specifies CASRPGGIKNIQYF.

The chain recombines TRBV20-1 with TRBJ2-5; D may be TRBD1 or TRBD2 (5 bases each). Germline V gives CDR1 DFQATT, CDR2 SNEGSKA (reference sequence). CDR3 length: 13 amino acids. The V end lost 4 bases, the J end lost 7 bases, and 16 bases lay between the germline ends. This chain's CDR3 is CSANWGNRGTQYF. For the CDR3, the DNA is TGCAGTGCTAATTGGGGGAATCGCGGGACCCAGTACTTC.

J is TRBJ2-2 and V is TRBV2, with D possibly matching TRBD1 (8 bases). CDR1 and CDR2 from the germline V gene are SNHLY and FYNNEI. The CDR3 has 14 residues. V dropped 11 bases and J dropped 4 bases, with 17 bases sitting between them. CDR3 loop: CAAGQGGGTGELFF. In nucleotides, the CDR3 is TGTGCCGCCGGACAGGGAGGGGGCACCGGGGAGCTGTTTTTT.

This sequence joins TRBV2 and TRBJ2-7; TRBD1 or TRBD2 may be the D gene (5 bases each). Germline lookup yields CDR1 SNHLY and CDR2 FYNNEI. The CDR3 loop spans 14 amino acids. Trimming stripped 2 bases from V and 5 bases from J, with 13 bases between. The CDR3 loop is CASSELALGDEQYF. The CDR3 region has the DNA TGTGCCAGCAGTGAACTAGCTTTAGGGGACGAGCAGTACTTC.

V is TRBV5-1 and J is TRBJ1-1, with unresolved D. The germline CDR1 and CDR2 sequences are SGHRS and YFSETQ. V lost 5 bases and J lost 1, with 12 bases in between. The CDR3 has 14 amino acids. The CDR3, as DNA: TGCGCCAGCAGACACCGACGGAAGAACACTGAAGCTTTCTTT. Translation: CASRHRRKNTEAFF.

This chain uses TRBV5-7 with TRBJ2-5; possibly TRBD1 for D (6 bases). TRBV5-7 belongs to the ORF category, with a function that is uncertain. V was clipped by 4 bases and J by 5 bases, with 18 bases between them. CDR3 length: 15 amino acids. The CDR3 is CASSPAHRVRETQYF. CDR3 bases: TGTGCCAGCAGCCCAGCTCACAGGGTGCGGGAGACCCAGTACTTC.

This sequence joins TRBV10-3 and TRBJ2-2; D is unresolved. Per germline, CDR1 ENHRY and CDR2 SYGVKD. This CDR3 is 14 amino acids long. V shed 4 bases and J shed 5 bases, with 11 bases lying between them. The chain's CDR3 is CAISALTGTGELFF. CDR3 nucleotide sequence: TGTGCCATCAGTGCCCTAACCGGAACCGGGGAGCTGTTTTTT.

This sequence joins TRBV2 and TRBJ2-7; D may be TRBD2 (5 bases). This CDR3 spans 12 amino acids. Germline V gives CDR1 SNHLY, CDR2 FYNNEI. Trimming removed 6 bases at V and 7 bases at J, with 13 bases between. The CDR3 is CASSSRAGEQYF. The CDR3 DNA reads TGTGCCAGCAGCTCTCGCGCGGGTGAGCAGTACTTC.

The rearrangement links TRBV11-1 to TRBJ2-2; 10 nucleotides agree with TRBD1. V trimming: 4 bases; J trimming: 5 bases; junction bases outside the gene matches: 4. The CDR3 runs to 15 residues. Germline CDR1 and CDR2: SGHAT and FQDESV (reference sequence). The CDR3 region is CASSSEGQGTGELFF. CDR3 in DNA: TGTGCCAGCAGCTCCGAGGGACAGGGGACCGGGGAGCTGTTTTTT. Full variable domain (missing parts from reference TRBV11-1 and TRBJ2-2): EAEVAQSPRYKITEKSQAVAFWCDPISGHATLYWYRQILGQGPELLVQFQDESVVDDSQLPKDRFSAERLKGVDSTLKIQPAELGDSAMYLCASSSEGQGTGELFFGEGSRLTVL.

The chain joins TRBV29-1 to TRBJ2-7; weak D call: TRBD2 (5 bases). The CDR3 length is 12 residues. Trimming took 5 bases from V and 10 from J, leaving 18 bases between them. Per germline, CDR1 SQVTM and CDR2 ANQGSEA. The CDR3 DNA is TGCAGCGTTCGAGAAGGACGGCGGGTCCAGTACTTC. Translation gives CSVREGRRVQYF.

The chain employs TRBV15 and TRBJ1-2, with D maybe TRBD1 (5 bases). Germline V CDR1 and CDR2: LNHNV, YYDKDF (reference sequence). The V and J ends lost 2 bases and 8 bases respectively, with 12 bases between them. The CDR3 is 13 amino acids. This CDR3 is CATSRTRVGGYTF. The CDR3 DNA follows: TGTGCCACCAGCAGAACCAGGGTCGGGGGCTACACCTTC.

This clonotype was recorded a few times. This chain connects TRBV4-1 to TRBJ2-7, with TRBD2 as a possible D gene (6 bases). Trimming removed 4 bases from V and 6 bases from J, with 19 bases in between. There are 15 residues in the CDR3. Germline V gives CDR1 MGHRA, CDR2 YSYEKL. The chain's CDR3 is CASSPFGEAGGEQYF. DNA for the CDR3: TGCGCCAGCAGCCCCTTCGGAGAGGCCGGGGGCGAGCAGTACTTC.

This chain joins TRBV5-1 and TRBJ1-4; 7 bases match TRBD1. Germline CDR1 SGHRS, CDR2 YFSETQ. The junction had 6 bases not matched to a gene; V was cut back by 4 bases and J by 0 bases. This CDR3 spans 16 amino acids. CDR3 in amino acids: CASSKTGAATNEKLFF. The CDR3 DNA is TGCGCCAGCAGCAAAACAGGGGCGGCAACTAATGAAAAACTGTTTTTT.

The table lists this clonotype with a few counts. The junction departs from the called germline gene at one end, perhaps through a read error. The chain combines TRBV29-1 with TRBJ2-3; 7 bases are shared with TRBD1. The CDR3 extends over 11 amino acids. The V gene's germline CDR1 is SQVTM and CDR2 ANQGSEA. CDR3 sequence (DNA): TGCAGCGTTGTATCAGGGACAGACCACGGTTTT. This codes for CSVVSGTDHGF.

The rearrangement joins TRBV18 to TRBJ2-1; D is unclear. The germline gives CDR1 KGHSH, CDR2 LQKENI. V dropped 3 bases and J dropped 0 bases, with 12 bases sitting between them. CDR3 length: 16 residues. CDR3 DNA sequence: TGTGCCAGCTCACCCTCCTTCGTGGGCTCCTACAATGAGCAGTTCTTC. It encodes CASSPSFVGSYNEQFF. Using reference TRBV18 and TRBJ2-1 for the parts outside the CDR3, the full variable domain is NAGVMQNPRHLVRRRGQEARLRCSPMKGHSHVYWYRQLPEEGLKFMVYLQKENIIDESGMPKERFSAEFPKEGPSILRIQQVVRGDSAAYFCASSPSFVGSYNEQFFGPGTRLTVL.

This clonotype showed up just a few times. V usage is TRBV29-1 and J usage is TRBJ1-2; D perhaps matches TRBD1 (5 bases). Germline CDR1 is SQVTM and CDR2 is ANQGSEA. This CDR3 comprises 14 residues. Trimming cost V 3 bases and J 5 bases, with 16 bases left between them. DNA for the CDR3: TGCAGCGTTGAGGGGACCATAATGGGGTATGGCTACACCTTC. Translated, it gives CSVEGTIMGYGYTF.

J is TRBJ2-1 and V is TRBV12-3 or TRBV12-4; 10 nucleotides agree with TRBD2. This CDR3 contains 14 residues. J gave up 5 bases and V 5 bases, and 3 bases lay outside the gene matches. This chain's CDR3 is CASSGLAENNEQFF. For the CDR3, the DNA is TGTGCCAGCAGTGGACTAGCGGAGAACAATGAGCAGTTCTTC.

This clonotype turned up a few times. The CDR3 DNA is TGCAGTGCCAACCACCCCCTGAACACTGAAGCTTTCTTT. It yields the protein CSANHPLNTEAFF. The gene calls are TRBV20-1 and TRBJ1-1; D ambiguous. The CDR3 sequence is 13 residues long. V dropped 6 bases and J dropped 0 bases, with 11 bases sitting between them. Germline CDR1 and CDR2: DFQATT and SNEGSKA (reference sequence).

CDR3 loop: CAISERGQGANEQFF. The CDR3 DNA follows: TGTGCCATCAGTGAACGAGGACAGGGGGCGAATGAGCAGTTCTTC. The chain joins TRBV10-3 to TRBJ2-1; 11 bases are a match to TRBD1. This CDR3 comprises 15 residues. Trimming at V came to 3 bases and at J to 7 bases, leaving 5 bases not matched to a gene. Germline V gene data show CDR1 as ENHRY and CDR2 as SYGVKD.

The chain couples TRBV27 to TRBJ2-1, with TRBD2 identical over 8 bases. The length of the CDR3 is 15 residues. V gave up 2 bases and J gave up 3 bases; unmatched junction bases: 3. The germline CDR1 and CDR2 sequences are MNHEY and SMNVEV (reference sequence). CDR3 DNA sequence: TGTGCCAGCAGTTTAACCACTAGCGGCTACAATGAGCAGTTCTTC. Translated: CASSLTTSGYNEQFF.

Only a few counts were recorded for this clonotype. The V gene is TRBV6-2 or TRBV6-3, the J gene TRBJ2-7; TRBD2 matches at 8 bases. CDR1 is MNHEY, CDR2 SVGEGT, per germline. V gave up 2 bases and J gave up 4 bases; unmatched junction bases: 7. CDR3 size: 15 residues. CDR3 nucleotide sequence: TGTGCCAGCAGTTACCTCTCGACTAGCGTTTACGAGCAGTACTTC. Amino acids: CASSYLSTSVYEQYF.

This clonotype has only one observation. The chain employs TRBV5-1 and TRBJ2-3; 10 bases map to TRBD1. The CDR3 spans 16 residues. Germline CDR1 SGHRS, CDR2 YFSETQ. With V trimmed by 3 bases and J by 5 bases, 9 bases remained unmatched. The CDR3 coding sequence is TGCGCCAGCAGCTCCCGGGACAGGGGATTTGGAGATACGCAGTATTTT. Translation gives CASSSRDRGFGDTQYF. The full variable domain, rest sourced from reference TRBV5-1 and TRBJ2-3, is KAGVTQTPRYLIKTRGQQVTLSCSPISGHRSVSWYQQTPGQGLQFLFEYFSETQRNKGNFPGRFSGRQFSNSRSEMNVSTLELGDSALYLCASSSRDRGFGDTQYFGPGTRLTVL.